These 26 T cell receptor beta chains share one sample of origin, sequenced in a study of blood T cell repertoires in COVID-19. Here immunoSEQ multiplex PCR was the method, and the copy in TCRdb shows in-frame clones only, minus some. The sample has about 330,000 clones; about nine tenths are singletons. Sequencing was performed on peripheral blood. Receptors originate from a young man with COVID-19, enrolled during active disease.

This sequence joins TRBV14 and TRBJ2-3, with 13 bases lining up with TRBD2. Germline-derived CDR1 and CDR2 are SGHDN and FVKESK. Trimming removed 0 bases from V and 4 bases from J; junction bases left unmatched: 7. This CDR3 region has 18 residues. Here the CDR3 DNA reads TGTGCCAGCAGCCAAGACCGTAGACTAGCGGGAGGCCCAGATACGCAGTATTTT. It is translated as CASSQDRRLAGGPDTQYF.

The chain recombines TRBV29-1 with TRBJ2-1, with a possible D match to TRBD2 (6 bases). The V gene's germline CDR1 is SQVTM and CDR2 ANQGSEA. Trimming left V 5 bases short and J 8 bases short, with 16 bases between. This CDR3 has 13 amino acids. CDR3 in DNA: TGCAGCGTTCCCACTAGCTCCCTCGATGAGCAGTTCTTC. It codes for CSVPTSSLDEQFF.

In its sample, this clone was seen a few times. The chain couples TRBV7-3 to TRBJ2-7, with 7 bases aligning to TRBD1. This CDR3 contains 15 residues. J lost 6 bases, V lost 5 bases, and 13 bases had no gene match. From germline, CDR1 is SGHTA and CDR2 FQGTGA. CDR3: CASSPRSERGLEQYF. The CDR3 DNA sequence: TGTGCCAGCAGCCCCCGGTCCGAGAGGGGGCTCGAGCAGTACTTC.

The gene calls are TRBV27 and TRBJ2-7; D might be TRBD2 (6 bases). V was clipped by 3 bases and J by 0 bases, with 18 bases between them. Per germline, CDR1 MNHEY and CDR2 SMNVEV (reference sequence). The CDR3 totals 17 residues. In nucleotides, the CDR3 is TGTGCCAGCAGTTTCCTCCGAGCGGGCCACCTCTCCTACGAGCAGTACTTC. It yields the protein CASSFLRAGHLSYEQYF.

CDR3 in amino acids: CASSKQVRQPQHF. The CDR3 DNA sequence: TGTGCCAGCAGCAAACAGGTACGGCAGCCCCAGCATTTT. The chain combines TRBV7-2 with TRBJ1-5, with D perhaps TRBD1 (5 bases). The germline V gene has CDR1 SGHTA and CDR2 FQGNSA. The CDR3 runs 13 residues. Trimming removed 5 bases from V and 7 bases from J, with 12 bases in between. The whole variable domain, filled in from reference TRBV7-2 and TRBJ1-5, reads GAGVSQSPSNKVTEKGKDVELRCDPISGHTALYWYRQSLGQGLEFLIYFQGNSAPDKSGLPSDRFSAERTGGSVSTLTIQRTQQEDSAVYLCASSKQVRQPQHFGDGTRLSIL.

The chain carries TRBV5-1 and TRBJ2-7; TRBD2 agrees at 9 bases. After removal of 4 bases from V and 6 bases from J, the junction contained 11 bases not matched to a gene. In germline, CDR1 is SGHRS, CDR2 YFSETQ. This CDR3 region has 15 residues. In nucleotides, the CDR3 is TGCGCCAGCAGCCCCGGGGGACTAGCTATCTTCGAGCAGTACTTC. This encodes CASSPGGLAIFEQYF.

The chain links TRBV11-1 to TRBJ1-2, with D uncertain. Germline loops: CDR1 SGHAT, CDR2 FQDESV (reference sequence). V gave up 5 bases and J gave up 4 bases, with 11 bases separating them. The CDR3 has 13 residues. This CDR3 reads CASSPVVGYGYTF. DNA of the CDR3: TGTGCCAGCAGCCCCGTGGTCGGCTATGGCTACACCTTC.

This chain joins TRBV4-1 and TRBJ2-2, with 8 bases that match TRBD1. The germline CDR1 and CDR2 sequences are MGHRA and YSYEKL. J lost 5 bases, V lost 4 bases, and 15 bases had no gene match. This CDR3 is 18 amino acids long. The CDR3 protein is CASSLSNPGQAGTGELFF. Written as DNA, the CDR3 is TGCGCCAGCAGCCTATCAAACCCGGGACAGGCAGGAACCGGGGAGCTGTTTTTT.

The V gene is TRBV19, the J gene TRBJ1-1; D remains unclear. The germline V and J ends were trimmed by 7 bases and 1 base, with 10 bases remaining between them. Germline CDR1 and CDR2: LNHDA and SQIVND (reference sequence). The CDR3 length is 13 residues. The CDR3 is CASITAANTEAFF. The CDR3 DNA sequence: TGTGCCAGTATCACAGCCGCGAACACTGAAGCTTTCTTT.

V usage is TRBV4-1 and J usage is TRBJ2-7; D perhaps matches TRBD1 (5 bases). Germline-derived CDR1 and CDR2 are MGHRA and YSYEKL. This CDR3 region has 15 residues. The V end was cut by 1 base, the J end by 2 bases, with 12 bases between. Here the CDR3 reads CASSQVGAGAYEQYF. The CDR3 DNA sequence: TGCGCCAGCAGCCAAGTTGGGGCCGGTGCCTACGAGCAGTACTTC.

The V call is TRBV5-6, the J call TRBJ1-2; weak D call: TRBD1 (6 bases). With 3 bases removed from V and 4 bases from J, the gap between germline ends came to 13 bases. The CDR3 sequence is 14 residues long. Per the germline V gene, CDR1 is SGHDT and CDR2 is YYEEEE. The CDR3 is CASSSVGQGYGYTF. CDR3 bases: TGTGCCAGCAGCTCGGTGGGACAAGGCTATGGCTACACCTTC. Supplemented by reference TRBV5-6 and TRBJ1-2, the full variable domain reads DAGVTQSPTHLIKTRGQQVTLRCSPKSGHDTVSWYQQALGQGPQFIFQYYEEEERQRGNFPDRFSGHQFPNYSSELNVNALLLGDSALYLCASSSVGQGYGYTFGSGTRLTVV.

The V gene is TRBV7-9, the J gene TRBJ1-4; D remains unclear. The CDR3 contains 12 residues. Looked up from germline, CDR1 is SEHNR and CDR2 is FQNEAQ (reference sequence). V was pared by 11 bases and J by 3 bases, with 10 bases between. CDR3 in DNA: TGTGCCGGCGGCGCGGCTAATGAAAAACTGTTTTTT. This encodes CAGGAANEKLFF.

The chain uses TRBV28 and TRBJ2-7; 12 nucleotides align to TRBD2. The germline V gene encodes CDR1 MDHEN and CDR2 SYDVKM. J gave up 0 bases and V 6 bases, and 12 bases lay outside the gene matches. The CDR3 totals 18 residues. CDR3 loop: CASRRTSGRSAGSYEQYF. DNA for the CDR3: TGTGCCAGCAGACGAACTAGCGGGAGGTCCGCCGGCTCCTACGAGCAGTACTTC.

This chain uses TRBV19 with TRBJ2-1, with D maybe TRBD1 (6 bases). Germline V gene data show CDR1 as LNHDA and CDR2 as SQIVND (reference sequence). The CDR3 totals 14 residues. V lost 5 bases to trimming and J lost 8 bases, with 16 bases between them. DNA for the CDR3: TGTGCCAGTAGTCCCAGGGGTAGTACTTATGAGCAGTTCTTC. Translation: CASSPRGSTYEQFF.

V and J are TRBV6-1 and TRBJ2-7, with 8 nucleotides matching TRBD1. CDR1 and CDR2 (germline): MNHNS, SASEGT. V lost 6 bases, J lost 9 bases, and 16 bases stayed unmatched. CDR3 length: 15 residues. CDR3 in amino acids: CASSSEGAGGGRQYF. CDR3 nucleotides: TGTGCCAGCAGCTCAGAGGGGGCAGGGGGCGGGCGGCAGTACTTC.

The rearrangement links TRBV5-6 to TRBJ1-5, with D uncertain. Germline V gene lookup returns CDR1 SGHDT and CDR2 YYEEEE. Deletions cut 5 bases from V and 6 bases from J, with 21 bases between. The CDR3 runs 16 residues. Here the CDR3 reads CASSSPDTPRRQPQHF. CDR3 DNA: TGTGCCAGCAGTTCTCCCGACACCCCCCGCCGTCAGCCCCAGCATTTT.

The rearrangement joins TRBV7-9 to TRBJ2-1; 8 bases are a match to TRBD2. The CDR3 runs to 18 residues. The trim removed 2 bases at V and 9 bases at J, leaving 18 bases unmatched. Germline V gives CDR1 SEHNR, CDR2 FQNEAQ (reference sequence). Written as DNA, the CDR3 is TGTGCCAGCAGCTTACTGGCCGGCGGGGGGAGCAGGAGTGTTGAGCAGTTCTTC. It is translated as CASSLLAGGGSRSVEQFF.

V usage is TRBV4-3 and J usage is TRBJ2-3; tentatively, D is TRBD2 (5 bases). V was trimmed by 8 bases and J by 2 bases, leaving 20 bases between them. This CDR3 has 16 amino acids. Germline values: CDR1 LGHNA, CDR2 YSLEER. The CDR3 DNA reads TGCGCCAGCGGCCCCTCCGGACCTGGACTCACAGATACGCAGTATTTT. Protein: CASGPSGPGLTDTQYF.

The table lists this clone with a count of one. The J gene is TRBJ1-5, the V gene TRBV3-1 (or the pseudogene TRBV3-2); D might be TRBD1 (5 bases). Per the germline V gene, CDR1 is LGHDT and CDR2 is YNNKEL (reference sequence). V was clipped by 4 bases and J by 5 bases, with 9 bases between them. This CDR3 has 13 residues. DNA for the CDR3: TGTGCCAGCAGCCCCAGGGAGGATCAGCCCCAGCATTTT. Translated: CASSPREDQPQHF.

The rearrangement links TRBV21-1 to TRBJ2-2; the table gives TRBD2 as D, unverified against the DNA. TRBV21-1 constitutes a pseudogene. The CDR3 is 19 residues long. The CDR3 DNA sequence: TGTGCCAGCAGCAAAGTAGGAGGAGCACCTTCCGCGAACACCGGGGAGCTGTTTTTT. Amino acid sequence: CASSKVGGAPSANTGELFF.

In DNA, the CDR3 is TGTGCCAGCAGCTGGTTAGCGGGGGGGACCCTTAATGAGCAGTTCTTC. The encoded protein is CASSWLAGGTLNEQFF. The rearrangement uses TRBV7-9 and TRBJ2-1; 11 bases agree with TRBD2. CDR3 length equals 16 residues. V lost 4 bases, J lost 7 bases, and 9 bases stayed unmatched. Per germline, CDR1 SEHNR and CDR2 FQNEAQ (reference sequence).

The chain uses TRBV6-1 and TRBJ1-1; 7 bases align to TRBD1. CDR3 length: 13 residues. Trimming removed 3 bases from V and 6 bases from J; junction bases left unmatched: 4. The germline V gene has CDR1 MNHNS and CDR2 SASEGT. The CDR3 here is CASSEKGAAEAFF. CDR3 DNA sequence: TGTGCCAGCAGTGAGAAGGGGGCGGCTGAAGCTTTCTTT.

The V and J genes are TRBV27 and TRBJ2-7; 12 bases agree with TRBD2. The germline CDR1 and CDR2 sequences are MNHEY and SMNVEV (reference sequence). This CDR3 has 19 amino acids. Losses at the gene ends were 2 bases for V and 4 bases for J; bases not matched to a gene: 15. CDR3: CASSLGAGLAGGPSYEQYF. The CDR3 DNA sequence: TGTGCCAGCAGTTTAGGGGCCGGGCTAGCGGGAGGGCCTTCTTACGAGCAGTACTTC.

The gene calls are TRBV6-5 and TRBJ1-5, with 8 bases identical to TRBD1. From germline, CDR1 is MNHEY and CDR2 SVGAGI. CDR3 length: 14 residues. Trimming took 5 bases from V and 6 from J; bases not matched to a gene: 6. Here the CDR3 DNA reads TGTGCCAGCAGTAGGACAGGGTTTACTCAGCCCCAGCATTTT. It encodes CASSRTGFTQPQHF.

This chain links TRBV2 with TRBJ1-2; 10 nucleotides agree with TRBD1. Germline V gene lookup returns CDR1 SNHLY and CDR2 FYNNEI. V trimming: 6 bases; J trimming: 8 bases; junction bases outside the gene matches: 9. The CDR3 spans 14 residues. CDR3 sequence (DNA): TGTGCCAGCAGAGGGACAGGGGACTCATACGGCTACACCTTC. Protein sequence: CASRGTGDSYGYTF.

The rearrangement uses TRBV5-1 and TRBJ2-1; 11 bases align to TRBD2. Germline V gene data show CDR1 as SGHRS and CDR2 as YFSETQ. With 5 bases clipped from V and 3 bases from J, the junction kept 7 bases outside the gene matches. CDR3 length: 16 residues. For the CDR3, the DNA is TGCGCCAGCAGACCGACTAGCGGGACTCTCTACAATGAGCAGTTCTTC. It codes for CASRPTSGTLYNEQFF. The full variable domain, its missing parts supplied by reference TRBV5-1 and TRBJ2-1, is KAGVTQTPRYLIKTRGQQVTLSCSPISGHRSVSWYQQTPGQGLQFLFEYFSETQRNKGNFPGRFSGRQFSNSRSEMNVSTLELGDSALYLCASRPTSGTLYNEQFFGPGTRLTVL.